This T cell receptor beta chain was sequenced for a study of T cell responses to AZD1222 COVID-19 vaccine (dated by TCRdb to about 2021). In terms of the full investigation: AZD1222 recipients whose second dose came at about 4 weeks and those whose second dose came at about 12 weeks were combined into one group, since spike-specific TCR depth and breadth did not differ between the two schedules. TCR sequencing was performed for 230 to 250 trial participants, of whom about 200 were given two doses of AZD1222 and around 26 were given two doses of MenACWY control vaccine. Trial participants were enrolled into age subgroups of 18-55, 56-69 and 70-plus years, which contained about 160, 30 and 59 TCR-sequenced participants, respectively. Overall results and qualifications from the work: Participants were mostly white British and included more females than males, and it was suggested by the authors that clonal diversity may have been underestimated. CD4 TCRs associated with the vaccine covered the entire spike protein, and the dominant responses were in regions 160-218 and 743-854. Epitopes outside the regions mutated in the B.1.351 and B.1.1.7 variants were reportedly recognized by nearly half of the unique spike-specific TCRs. After two AZD1222 doses, spike-specific TCR breadth and depth were significantly higher than at day 0 and than in MenACWY recipients. Because no day 14 peak-response samples were available, repertoires were characterized only after the peak T cell response. In the small 56-69-year group, the increase in depth fell short of significance, most likely because of low power. Conclusions about previously exposed vaccinees were limited because only a handful of AZD1222 recipients were SARS-CoV-2 seropositive at baseline.

Taken from cysteine to phenylalanine, the CDR3 has 12 residues. The DNA shown is the 36-base CDR3, in frame from base 1. The germline V gene sets CDR1 to MNHEY and CDR2 to SVGAGI. The junction shows trimming of 4 bases on V and 6 bases on J, plus 8 bases between the germline ends. With respect to this clone: There is no known antigen for this receptor. The record has no base qualities; no much larger clone is one base away.

This specimen's time point label, per the study, means: baseline before first vaccination. Vaccinee samples came from UK trials COV001 and COV002, including a single-blind randomized controlled phase 2/3 trial of AZD1222 (ChAdOx1 nCoV-19) in healthy adults. For TCRbeta chain sequencing, PBMC samples from trial participants were taken at day 0 and at day 28 after the second dose. The CDR3 regions of human TCRbeta chains were analyzed by immunosequencing. The original pipeline was this. TCRs in the repertoires were matched against a reference library of SARS-CoV-2-specific TCRs that had been generated with the MIRA antigen-specificity platform. Breadth meant the fraction of unique TCRs that were SARS-CoV-2-associated, whereas depth meant the fraction of total T cells that were SARS-CoV-2-associated. Using the MIRA data, every spike-specific TCR was mapped to the spike region that the TCR reacted to and assigned to either a CD4 or a CD8 class. Log10-transformed breadth and depth values were compared by one-way ANOVA with Sidak's multiple comparisons tests. The source is immuneACCESS, and TCRdb retained only in-frame sequences with V and J called. Part of the clones is not carried over; for the studies checked, unresolved V genes explain less than half of this, and the remainder is unexplained. V and J calls and clone size are given by that table; D and trimming were obtained from the DNA. The sample table lists 180,000 or so clones, roughly 94% of them with a count of one. Approximately 0.6% of the sample comes from the top ten.

In this chain, TRBV6-5 is recombined with TRBJ2-3; TRBD1 is a weak D gene call, 6 bases matching. Specimen: peripheral blood, collected on day 0 of AZD1222 vaccination. This receptor was taken from an adult in good health. The CDR3 reads CASSSQGDTQYF. The DNA is TGTGCCAGCAGTTCTCAGGGGGATACGCAGTATTTT.